Following are 10 T cell receptor beta chains from one sample sequenced in a study of T cell responses to AZD1222 COVID-19 vaccine. Some clones are missing from TCRdb's copy, which holds only in-frame ones; the method was immunoSEQ multiplex PCR. This sample yields some 190,000 clones, of which around 90% are seen a single time; about 1.9% belongs to the top ten. Specimen: peripheral blood, collected 28 days after the second AZD1222 dose. Every receptor here comes from an adult who received the AZD1222 COVID-19 vaccine.

The CDR3 coding sequence is TGTGCCAGCAGCGGAGCTAGCAATCAGCCCCAGCATTTT. Translation: CASSGASNQPQHF. V usage is TRBV7-2 and J usage is TRBJ1-5; the D is unclear. The CDR3 contains 13 residues. Per germline, CDR1 SGHTA and CDR2 FQGNSA. V dropped 5 bases and J dropped 0 bases, with 5 bases sitting between them.

Note on this clone: Other DNA sequences in this sample translate to the same CDR3. The DNA for the CDR3 is TGTGCCAGCAGTTACTCGCCAGGGCGCTCCTACGAGCAGTACTTC. It specifies CASSYSPGRSYEQYF. This sequence joins TRBV6-5 and TRBJ2-7; D perhaps matches TRBD1 (5 bases). CDR1 and CDR2 (germline): MNHEY, SVGAGI. The CDR3 extends over 15 amino acids. With 0 bases removed from V and 0 bases from J, the gap between germline ends came to 9 bases.

The chain carries TRBV10-3 and TRBJ1-2, with TRBD1 as a possible D gene (5 bases). The V gene lost 6 bases and the J gene lost 6 bases, with 17 bases spanning the gap. The CDR3 loop spans 14 amino acids. Germline assignment: CDR1 ENHRY and CDR2 SYGVKD. As DNA, the CDR3 is TGTGCCATCAGGAGGACACTCGAGGTAGATGGCTACACCTTC. Protein: CAIRRTLEVDGYTF.

V is TRBV5-4 and J is TRBJ1-1, with a possible D match to TRBD1 (5 bases). CDR3 length equals 17 residues. V lost 1 base to trimming and J lost 2 bases, with 18 bases between them. Germline loops: CDR1 SGHNT, CDR2 YYREEE (reference sequence). The CDR3 reads CASSLSRENGQNTEAFF. The CDR3 nucleotides are TGTGCCAGCAGCTTGAGCAGGGAAAATGGCCAAAACACTGAAGCTTTCTTT. The full variable domain, rest sourced from reference TRBV5-4 and TRBJ1-1, is ETGVTQSPTHLIKTRGQQVTLRCSSQSGHNTVSWYQQALGQGPQFIFQYYREEENGRGNFPPRFSGLQFPNYSSELNVNALELDDSALYLCASSLSRENGQNTEAFFGQGTRLTVV.

In its sample, this clone was seen once. The chain links TRBV7-9 to TRBJ1-2; TRBD1 matches at 11 bases. CDR3 length: 14 amino acids. Losses at the gene ends were 6 bases for V and 4 bases for J; bases not matched to a gene: 4. Germline V gives CDR1 SEHNR, CDR2 FQNEAQ (reference sequence). The CDR3 here is CASRGQGGSYGYTF. The CDR3 nucleotides are TGTGCCAGCAGGGGACAGGGGGGTTCCTATGGCTACACCTTC.

This chain's CDR3 is CAGRQEYNSPLHF. The CDR3 region has the DNA TGTGCCGGTCGGCAGGAGTATAATTCACCCCTCCACTTT. J is TRBJ1-6 and V is TRBV30; D is ambiguous. V was trimmed by 8 bases and J by 4 bases, leaving 12 bases between them. The CDR3 covers 13 residues. From germline, CDR1 is GTSNPN and CDR2 SVGIG (reference sequence).

The V and J genes are TRBV3-1 (or the pseudogene TRBV3-2) and TRBJ2-3, with D perhaps TRBD1 or TRBD2 (5 bases each). The germline V gene encodes CDR1 LGHDT and CDR2 YNNKEL (reference sequence). The CDR3 is made up of 17 amino acids. Trimming cost V 3 bases and J 1 base, with 17 bases left between them. CDR3 loop: CASSQTGTSAGTDTQYF. Here the CDR3 DNA reads TGTGCCAGCAGCCAGACCGGGACCTCGGCGGGCACAGATACGCAGTATTTT.

The chain recombines TRBV6-5 with TRBJ2-5; the D gene is possibly TRBD2 (5 bases). The germline V gene encodes CDR1 MNHEY and CDR2 SVGAGI. The CDR3 contains 14 residues. V lost 5 bases and J lost 2, with 12 bases in between. This CDR3 reads CASSRRGGQETQYF. The CDR3 region has the DNA TGTGCCAGCAGTCGCAGAGGAGGTCAAGAGACCCAGTACTTC.

The CDR3 loop is CASSLDGTVNQPQHF. Here the CDR3 DNA reads TGCGCCAGCAGCTTGGATGGGACGGTCAATCAGCCCCAGCATTTT. The chain combines TRBV5-1 with TRBJ1-5, with D possibly being TRBD1 (5 bases). This CDR3 is 15 amino acids long. The V end lost 0 bases, the J end lost 3 bases, and 10 bases lay between the germline ends. CDR1 is SGHRS, CDR2 YFSETQ, per germline.

V gene TRBV27 combines with J gene TRBJ2-4; TRBD2 might be the D (6 bases). This CDR3 is 16 amino acids long. V gave up 2 bases and J gave up 2 bases, with 13 bases separating them. CDR1 MNHEY and CDR2 SMNVEV come from the germline V gene (reference sequence). The CDR3 sequence: CASSLGIGGTKNIQYF. The CDR3 coding sequence is TGTGCCAGCAGTTTAGGGATAGGAGGGACCAAAAACATTCAGTACTTC.